The 18 T cell receptor beta chains below all came from one sample that was sequenced in a study of control samples from healthy donors and cancer patients. Sequenced by immunoSEQ multiplex PCR; TCRdb stores in-frame clones only, minus some. In the table there are fewer than 80,000 clones, 90% of which are singletons. The sequencing sample was made of PBMCs. These TCRs come from a man in his 60s with colorectal cancer.

DNA of the CDR3: TGTGCCAGCAGTTTCTATGAAGGGGACAGGGGATGGTACTTC. Its translation: CASSFYEGDRGWYF. V usage is TRBV28 and J usage is TRBJ2-7; 10 nucleotides match TRBD1. The CDR3 consists of 14 residues. Germline V lookup: CDR1 MDHEN, CDR2 SYDVKM. Losses at the gene ends were 3 bases for V and 12 bases for J; bases not matched to a gene: 11.

The V call is TRBV7-9, the J call TRBJ1-2; D is possibly TRBD1 (5 bases). Trimming stripped 5 bases from V and 7 bases from J, with 20 bases between. The CDR3 is 15 residues long. The germline gives CDR1 SEHNR, CDR2 FQNEAQ (reference sequence). The chain's CDR3 is CASSPISRGAGGYTF. CDR3 nucleotide sequence: TGTGCCAGCAGCCCGATTTCGAGAGGGGCAGGTGGCTACACCTTC.

This rearrangement joins TRBV18 to TRBJ1-5, with 9 bases matching TRBD1. V shed 5 bases and J 5 bases; nucleotides not matched to a gene: 7. Germline V lookup: CDR1 KGHSH, CDR2 LQKENI. CDR3 length: 15 residues. The CDR3 spells CASSSGTGLDQPQHF. CDR3 coding DNA: TGTGCCAGCTCATCCGGGACAGGGTTGGATCAGCCCCAGCATTTT.

The CDR3 DNA sequence: TGTGCCATCAACAGGGCACAAAACTATGGCTACACCTTC. This sequence encodes CAINRAQNYGYTF. The rearrangement links TRBV10-3 to TRBJ1-2, with D maybe TRBD1 (6 bases). V lost 7 bases to trimming and J lost 2 bases, with 11 bases between them. This CDR3 is 13 amino acids long. Germline CDR1 and CDR2: ENHRY and SYGVKD.

This clone was recorded once. The rearrangement uses TRBV5-1 and TRBJ2-5; the D gene is possibly TRBD1 (5 bases). The V end was cut by 5 bases, the J end by 1 base, with 15 bases between. CDR1 SGHRS and CDR2 YFSETQ come from the germline V gene. CDR3 length: 15 residues. The CDR3: CASSFDDSLQETQYF. The DNA of the CDR3 is TGCGCCAGCAGTTTCGACGACAGCCTCCAAGAGACCCAGTACTTC.

The rearrangement joins TRBV28 to TRBJ2-3, with D unresolved. The CDR3 length is 14 residues. Per the germline V gene, CDR1 is MDHEN and CDR2 is SYDVKM. Trimming took 2 bases from V and 2 from J, leaving 8 bases between them. In DNA form, the CDR3 reads TGTGCCAGCAGTTTAGAGGTGTTCACAGATACGCAGTATTTT. Amino acid sequence: CASSLEVFTDTQYF.

This rearrangement joins TRBV4-2 to TRBJ2-2; tentative D call: TRBD1 (5 bases). The CDR3 is made up of 19 amino acids. V gave up 0 bases and J gave up 1 base, with 18 bases separating them. Germline values: CDR1 LGHNA, CDR2 YNFKEQ. The DNA of the CDR3 is TGTGCCAGCAGCCAAGATCACTGGGGCAGGGTCATGAACACCGGGGAGCTGTTTTTT. Its protein product is CASSQDHWGRVMNTGELFF.

CDR3 residues: CASSQALTTGTGTYEQYF. DNA for the CDR3: TGTGCCAGCAGCCAAGCACTTACTACCGGGACAGGGACCTACGAGCAGTACTTC. The J gene is TRBJ2-7, the V gene TRBV3-1 (or the pseudogene TRBV3-2), with 9 nucleotides matching TRBD1. CDR3 length equals 18 residues. The V and J ends lost 1 base and 2 bases, in that order; junction bases with no gene match: 12. Germline CDR1 is LGHDT and CDR2 is YNNKEL (reference sequence).

The rearrangement links TRBV28 to TRBJ1-6; 7 bases are a match to TRBD1. The V segment lost 4 bases and the J segment 3 bases; nucleotides outside the gene matches: 9. CDR1 is MDHEN and CDR2 is SYDVKM in the germline V gene. The CDR3 loop spans 17 amino acids. CDR3 loop: CASSSPGQKGYNSPLHF. DNA of the CDR3: TGTGCCAGCAGTTCTCCGGGACAGAAAGGCTATAATTCACCCCTCCACTTT. The entire variable domain, with the rest obtained from reference TRBV28 and TRBJ1-6, is as follows: DVKVTQSSRYLVKRTGEKVFLECVQDMDHENMFWYRQDPGLGLRLIYFSYDVKMKEKGDIPEGYSVSREKKERFSLILESASTNQTSMYLCASSSPGQKGYNSPLHFGNGTRLTVT.

This chain uses TRBV3-1 (or the pseudogene TRBV3-2) with TRBJ2-3, with a possible D match to TRBD2 (5 bases). Per germline, CDR1 LGHDT and CDR2 YNNKEL (reference sequence). The V and J ends lost 3 bases and 6 bases respectively, with 10 bases between them. This CDR3 has 13 residues. CDR3 sequence reads: CASSHTRFDTQYF. DNA for the CDR3: TGTGCCAGCAGCCACACTAGATTCGATACGCAGTATTTT.

The gene calls are TRBV5-6 and TRBJ1-2; no reliable D call. The CDR3 totals 12 residues. V was trimmed by 1 base and J by 14 bases, leaving 15 bases between them. Germline CDR1 reads SGHDT; CDR2 reads YYEEEE. CDR3 residues: CASSLYKSGQTF. CDR3 in DNA: TGTGCCAGCAGCTTGTATAAGTCGGGTCAGACCTTC.

The rearrangement links TRBV7-9 to TRBJ2-2, with D perhaps given as TRBD1 or TRBD2 (5 bases each). The CDR3 is made up of 12 amino acids. The germline CDR1 and CDR2 sequences are SEHNR and FQNEAQ (reference sequence). V was shortened by 5 bases and J by 6 bases, with 7 bases between the two germline ends. CDR3 loop: CASSGTSGELFF. As DNA, the CDR3 is TGTGCCAGCAGCGGGACGTCCGGGGAGCTGTTTTTT. Looking up the rest from reference TRBV7-9 and TRBJ2-2 gives the full variable domain: DTGVSQNPRHKITKRGQNVTFRCDPISEHNRLYWYRQTLGQGPEFLTYFQNEAQLEKSRLLSDRFSAERPKGSFSTLEIQRTEQGDSAMYLCASSGTSGELFFGEGSRLTVL.

CDR3 coding DNA: TGTGCCAGCAGCAAAGCTGTAGGGGCCTCCTCTGGAAACACCATATATTTT. Translation: CASSKAVGASSGNTIYF. V and J are TRBV21-1 and TRBJ1-3; no check of the table's D call, TRBD1, against the DNA was made. TRBV21-1 is shown as a pseudogene. The CDR3 sequence is 17 residues long.

This chain connects TRBV28 to TRBJ1-5; D gene unclear. The germline CDR1 and CDR2 sequences are MDHEN and SYDVKM. V was cut by 5 bases and J by 0 bases, with 14 bases left in between. The CDR3 totals 16 residues. For the CDR3, the DNA is TGTGCCAGCAGTCCAGGTAGGGCGGGTAGCAATCAGCCCCAGCATTTT. Translating it yields CASSPGRAGSNQPQHF.

This clone has a single count. The chain has TRBV7-2 and TRBJ2-3, with D possibly TRBD2 on 5 matching bases. Germline V gene sequence: CDR1 SGHTA, CDR2 FQGNSA. The CDR3 has 13 residues. The germline V and J ends were trimmed by 2 bases and 6 bases, with 9 bases remaining between them. CDR3: CASSLYSADTQYF. The CDR3 DNA reads TGTGCCAGCAGCTTATATAGCGCGGATACGCAGTATTTT.

The V and J genes are TRBV5-6 and TRBJ1-1, with D tentatively TRBD1 (5 bases). Germline loops: CDR1 SGHDT, CDR2 YYEEEE. CDR3 length: 14 amino acids. V gave up 0 bases and J gave up 4 bases, with 10 bases separating them. Here the CDR3 reads CASSLDPGGTEAFF. Here the CDR3 DNA reads TGTGCCAGCAGCTTGGACCCTGGGGGCACTGAAGCTTTCTTT.

The chain couples TRBV4-1 to TRBJ2-7; D gene ambiguous. The germline V gene has CDR1 MGHRA and CDR2 YSYEKL. The CDR3 length is 13 residues. V gave up 6 bases and J gave up 2 bases, with 11 bases separating them. In DNA, the CDR3 is TGCGCCAGCAGTACCGCGGTAACCTACGAGCAGTACTTC. Translated, it gives CASSTAVTYEQYF.

The chain couples TRBV19 to TRBJ2-5; possible D gene TRBD1, 5 bases. This CDR3 is built from 15 residues. V shed 3 bases and J shed 5 bases, with 16 bases lying between them. Germline V gives CDR1 LNHDA, CDR2 SQIVND (reference sequence). In nucleotides, the CDR3 is TGTGCCAGTAGTATCCGGCAGGGTGGCGAGGAGACCCAGTACTTC. Its protein product is CASSIRQGGEETQYF.